The next 31 T cell receptor beta chains were all read from a single sample in a study of CD8 T cells in ankylosing spondylitis. Findings and limits, study-wide: Blood of patients with ankylosing spondylitis appeared to be characterized by a TCR beta motif of seven or eight highly homologous variants.

These receptors have no identified antigens. Via MiXCR, TCRdb re-called the 5' RACE reads, giving one row per CDR3 protein. The profile shows 750,000 to 850,000 distinct CDR3 sequences, around 11% of them singletons. The source material was blood, either unsorted or a sorted T cell fraction (not recorded which). The receptors come from a male donor with ankylosing spondylitis.

This clonotype showed up just a few times. The chain combines TRBV5-1 with TRBJ2-7, with D possibly matching TRBD1 (6 bases). The V end was cut by 4 bases, the J end by 1 base, with 12 bases between. Germline CDR1 and CDR2: SGHRS and YFSETQ. This CDR3 region has 14 residues. The CDR3: CASSLRQDSYEQYF. DNA of the CDR3: TGCGCCAGCAGCCTAAGACAGGATTCCTACGAGCAGTACTTC.

J is TRBJ2-1 and V is TRBV15; D tentatively reads TRBD1 or TRBD2 (5 bases each). In germline, CDR1 is LNHNV, CDR2 YYDKDF (reference sequence). Trimming took 1 base from V and 8 from J, leaving 12 bases between them. The CDR3 totals 14 residues. The CDR3 nucleotides are TGTGCCACCAGCAGAGGGGGGTCGGGTGATGAGCAGTTCTTC. This translates into CATSRGGSGDEQFF. The full variable domain, completed using reference TRBV15 and TRBJ2-1, is DAMVIQNPRYQVTQFGKPVTLSCSQTLNHNVMYWYQQKSSQAPKLLFHYYDKDFNNEADTPDNFQSRRPNTSFCFLDIRSPGLGDTAMYLCATSRGGSGDEQFFGPGTRLTVL.

Comment on this clonotype: Its ends do not fully match the called genes, so a read error is possible. The chain's CDR3 is CASSRAGSTDTRYF. CDR3 DNA: TGTGCCAGCAGCCGAGCGGGTAGCACAGATACGCGGTATTTT. The V call is TRBV4-2, the J call TRBJ2-3; weak D call: TRBD2 (6 bases). There are 14 residues in the CDR3. CDR1 is LGHNA, CDR2 YNFKEQ, per germline.

The rearrangement joins TRBV25-1 to TRBJ2-1, with a possible D match to TRBD2 (6 bases). This CDR3 contains 12 residues. Germline V gene data show CDR1 as MGHDK and CDR2 as SYGVNS. Trimming took off 8 bases at V and 7 bases at J, with 12 bases between the two ends. The CDR3 region is CASPISGNEQFF. CDR3 nucleotides: TGTGCCAGCCCCATCAGCGGGAATGAGCAGTTCTTC.

Regarding this clonotype: Given the absence of the conserved phenylalanine or tryptophan at the CDR3 end, a read error is likely. Because the CDR3's place on the DNA is in doubt, the DNA is left out and the CDR3 is given as listed by TCRdb. The chain carries TRBV4-1 and TRBJ2-7; TRBD1, as called in the table, went unchecked against the DNA. The CDR3 region is 8 residues in length, termini included. From germline, CDR1 is MGHRA and CDR2 YSYEKL. The CDR3 loop reads CASSLRGY.

The chain recombines TRBV27 with TRBJ1-1, with D maybe TRBD1 (5 bases). CDR3 size: 14 residues. Trimming shortened V by 6 bases and J by 5 bases, and 16 bases separated the two germline ends. Germline V gives CDR1 MNHEY, CDR2 SMNVEV (reference sequence). The CDR3: CASRSQGKGTEAFF. Written as DNA, the CDR3 is TGTGCCAGCAGAAGCCAGGGAAAGGGAACTGAAGCTTTCTTT.

This clonotype was counted only a few times. V usage is TRBV7-2 and J usage is TRBJ1-6, with D unclear. Germline CDR1 is SGHTA and CDR2 is FQGNSA. This CDR3 has 13 amino acids. The V and J ends lost 0 bases and 13 bases respectively, with 10 bases between them. Here the CDR3 reads CASSLAQGYPLHF. The CDR3 coding sequence is TGTGCCAGCAGCTTAGCGCAAGGGTATCCCCTCCACTTT.

The chain links TRBV5-5 to TRBJ2-7; TRBD2 matches 8 bases. V dropped 4 bases and J dropped 3; count of bases not matched to a gene: 9. CDR3 length: 15 amino acids. Germline values: CDR1 SGHKS, CDR2 YYEKEE (reference sequence). The chain's CDR3 is CASSHESGGVYEQYF. As DNA, the CDR3 is TGTGCCAGCAGCCACGAAAGCGGGGGAGTCTACGAGCAGTACTTC.

The genes are TRBV5-1 and TRBJ1-2, with TRBD1 matching 8 bases. There are 15 residues in the CDR3. Germline-derived CDR1 and CDR2 are SGHRS and YFSETQ. With 2 bases clipped from V and 6 bases from J, the junction kept 9 bases outside the gene matches. CDR3 nucleotide sequence: TGCGCCAGCAGCTTTTCCCCGGGACAGGTGGATGGCTACACCTTC. It encodes CASSFSPGQVDGYTF.

This clonotype was counted at least ten times. The chain uses TRBV5-1 and TRBJ2-2; no clear D. The CDR3 consists of 12 residues. Germline V gene sequence: CDR1 SGHRS, CDR2 YFSETQ. V was shortened by 1 base and J by 6 bases, with 4 bases between the two germline ends. Written as DNA, the CDR3 is TGCGCCAGCAGCTTGTGGTCCGGGGAGCTGTTTTTT. Translating it yields CASSLWSGELFF.

CDR3 region: CASSLLWWGTGDYEQYF. For the CDR3, the DNA is TGTGCCAGCAGTTTACTTTGGTGGGGGACAGGGGACTACGAGCAGTACTTC. The chain employs TRBV12-3 or TRBV12-4 and TRBJ2-7; 10 bases are a match to TRBD1. The CDR3 extends over 17 amino acids. Losses at the gene ends were 2 bases for V and 3 bases for J; bases not matched to a gene: 10.

A note on this clonotype: The conserved phenylalanine or tryptophan normally closing the CDR3 is absent here, so this likely arose from a read error. This sequence joins TRBV6-9 and TRBJ2-2; D call uncertain. Germline V gene data show CDR1 as MNHGY and CDR2 as SVAAGI. V lost 6 bases to trimming and J lost 6 bases, with 17 bases between them. The CDR3 covers 15 residues. The CDR3 sequence: CASSRQVFTPGELFI. The DNA of the CDR3 is TGTGCCAGCAGCAGACAAGTTTTCACACCCGGGGAGCTGTTTATT.

This clonotype was seen only a few times. The gene calls are TRBV4-2 and TRBJ1-5; D is unresolved. Between the trimmed V and J ends, which lost 1 base and 2 bases, there was a span of 15 bases. CDR3 size: 17 residues. Germline V lookup: CDR1 LGHNA, CDR2 YNFKEQ. The CDR3 DNA follows: TGTGCCAGCAGCCAAGTTTCAGGCGAGGAGGGCAATCAGCCCCAGCATTTT. Its translation: CASSQVSGEEGNQPQHF.

This clonotype was seen repeatedly, ten times or more. This sequence joins TRBV6-5 and TRBJ2-5; D remains unclear. The CDR3 totals 14 residues. Per germline, CDR1 MNHEY and CDR2 SVGAGI. The V end was cut by 2 bases, the J end by 4 bases, with 11 bases between. As DNA, the CDR3 is TGTGCCAGCAGTTACCAGAGAGTGGGAGAGACCCAGTACTTC. It is translated as CASSYQRVGETQYF.

This clonotype was counted between two and nine times. The V gene is TRBV6-1, the J gene TRBJ2-7; 10 bases align to TRBD1. CDR3 length equals 16 residues. Germline CDR1 is MNHNS and CDR2 is SASEGT. V lost 7 bases to trimming and J lost 9 bases; unmatched junction nucleotides: 18. DNA of the CDR3: TGTGCCAGCACCAAAATCCCGGGACAGGGGACTACGGTGCAGTACTTC. It yields the protein CASTKIPGQGTTVQYF.

This rearrangement joins TRBV5-1 to TRBJ2-1; 8 bases match TRBD1. The CDR3 is made up of 15 amino acids. Looked up from germline, CDR1 is SGHRS and CDR2 is YFSETQ. The ends lost 2 bases at V and 15 bases at J; junction bases unmatched: 16. CDR3 region: CASSLQTGDFTRRFF. CDR3 in DNA: TGCGCCAGCAGCTTACAGACAGGGGACTTCACCAGGCGGTTCTTC.

This clonotype was seen more than once but under ten times. The genes are TRBV5-1 and TRBJ1-1; D gene unclear. Germline CDR1 reads SGHRS; CDR2 reads YFSETQ. Between the trimmed V and J ends, which lost 2 bases and 1 base, there was a span of 9 bases. The CDR3 extends over 14 amino acids. CDR3 region: CASSLGYTNTEAFF. In DNA form, the CDR3 reads TGCGCCAGCAGCTTAGGATACACGAACACTGAAGCTTTCTTT.

This clonotype was detected only a few times. The V and J genes are TRBV11-2 and TRBJ1-1, with D maybe TRBD1 (5 bases). Germline CDR1 reads SGHAT; CDR2 reads FQNNGV. The CDR3 contains 16 residues. V shed 1 base and J shed 4 bases, with 16 bases lying between them. The CDR3 here is CASSLVAIRGSTEAFF. The CDR3 DNA reads TGTGCCAGCAGCTTAGTGGCCATCCGGGGGTCCACTGAAGCTTTCTTT.

The chain joins TRBV7-9 to TRBJ1-4; D unresolved. Germline V gives CDR1 SEHNR, CDR2 FQNEAQ (reference sequence). The CDR3 runs 16 residues. With 2 bases removed from V and 3 bases from J, the gap between germline ends came to 13 bases. CDR3 nucleotides: TGTGCCAGCAGCTTATCACTGGCGGCTGCTAATGAAAAACTGTTTTTT. This encodes CASSLSLAAANEKLFF.

This clonotype was observed many times. The genes are TRBV10-3 and TRBJ1-1; no definite D call. V was cut by 4 bases and J by 7 bases, with 13 bases left in between. Germline V gene lookup returns CDR1 ENHRY and CDR2 SYGVKD. This CDR3 spans 13 amino acids. The CDR3 loop is CAISGAVRIEAFF. In nucleotides, the CDR3 is TGTGCCATCAGTGGGGCCGTCAGGATTGAAGCTTTCTTT.

This clonotype was detected a few times. The V gene is TRBV20-1, the J gene TRBJ2-5; 8 nucleotides align to TRBD1. V lost 4 bases to trimming and J lost 5 bases; unmatched junction nucleotides: 6. Germline V CDR1 and CDR2: DFQATT, SNEGSKA (reference sequence). The length of the CDR3 is 13 residues. CDR3 DNA: TGCAGTGCTATAGGACAGGGCGGGGAGACCCAGTACTTC. Encoded protein: CSAIGQGGETQYF.

V gene TRBV6-1 combines with J gene TRBJ2-3; tentative D call: TRBD1 (6 bases). The CDR3 covers 15 residues. CDR1 MNHNS and CDR2 SASEGT come from the germline V gene. V lost 5 bases to trimming and J lost 4 bases, with 16 bases between them. The CDR3 bases are TGTGCCAGCAGTCGACAACAGGGAAAGGCAGATACGCAGTATTTT. Translated: CASSRQQGKADTQYF.

This clonotype was picked up a small number of times. The chain has TRBV20-1 and TRBJ1-1, with a tentative D call TRBD1 (5 bases). With 6 bases removed from V and 4 bases from J, the gap between germline ends came to 24 bases. CDR1 is DFQATT and CDR2 is SNEGSKA in the germline V gene (reference sequence). The CDR3 contains 16 residues. The CDR3 DNA reads as TGCAGTGCCAAGTCCAGGACAAAACCCTGGGGCACTGAAGCTTTCTTT. It specifies CSAKSRTKPWGTEAFF.

This chain uses TRBV20-1 with TRBJ1-4; D is unclear. V lost 4 bases to trimming and J lost 5 bases, with 8 bases between them. CDR1 and CDR2 from the germline V gene are DFQATT and SNEGSKA (reference sequence). This CDR3 is built from 12 residues. The CDR3 region has the DNA TGCAGTGCTAAAGGTTACAATGAAAAACTGTTTTTT. This codes for CSAKGYNEKLFF.

This clonotype was observed a few times. V is TRBV30 and J is TRBJ1-4; 11 nucleotides match TRBD1. The trim removed 1 base at V and 4 bases at J, leaving 2 bases unmatched. Per the germline V gene, CDR1 is GTSNPN and CDR2 is SVGIG (reference sequence). The CDR3 loop spans 15 amino acids. Here the CDR3 reads CAWSAGTGGNEKLFF. CDR3 coding DNA: TGTGCCTGGAGTGCAGGGACAGGGGGTAATGAAAAACTGTTTTTT.

The chain carries TRBV6-1 and TRBJ1-1; D remains unclear. From germline, CDR1 is MNHNS and CDR2 SASEGT. This CDR3 region has 14 residues. Deletions cut 6 bases from V and 5 bases from J, with 16 bases between. CDR3 loop: CASSPRRSGTEAFF. For the CDR3, the DNA is TGTGCCAGCAGCCCACGGAGGTCCGGGACTGAAGCTTTCTTT.

CDR3 sequence: CAISEQLGGLEQFF. DNA for the CDR3: TGTGCCATCAGTGAACAATTAGGGGGACTCGAGCAGTTCTTC. This sequence joins TRBV10-3 and TRBJ2-1; D may correspond to TRBD1 or TRBD2 (6 bases each). V was shortened by 3 bases and J by 10 bases, with 16 bases between the two germline ends. Germline-derived CDR1 and CDR2 are ENHRY and SYGVKD. The CDR3 runs to 14 residues.

Written as DNA, the CDR3 is TGTGCCAGCTCGGGACAGTATAGGACAGATACGCAGTATTTT. Amino acid sequence: CASSGQYRTDTQYF. The chain links TRBV6-1 to TRBJ2-3; 7 bases match TRBD1. The CDR3 has 14 amino acids. CDR1 and CDR2 (germline): MNHNS, SASEGT. V trimming: 8 bases; J trimming: 3 bases; junction bases outside the gene matches: 8.

This clonotype has only a few counts. The CDR3 DNA is TGTGCCAGCAGCTTAGGACAGCCCACAGATACGCAGTATTTT. Translating gives CASSLGQPTDTQYF. V gene TRBV2 combines with J gene TRBJ2-3, with a weak D call TRBD1 (6 bases). CDR1 is SNHLY and CDR2 is FYNNEI in the germline V gene. The CDR3 consists of 14 residues. The V end was cut by 6 bases, the J end by 2 bases, with 12 bases between.

This chain uses TRBV24-1 with TRBJ2-5, with 7 nucleotides matching TRBD1. CDR1 is KGHDR and CDR2 is SFDVKD in the germline V gene. The V segment lost 5 bases and the J segment 5 bases; nucleotides outside the gene matches: 7. The CDR3 spans 14 residues. In DNA form, the CDR3 reads TGTGCCACCAGTGGCCCGGACAGGAGGGAGACCCAGTACTTC. It codes for CATSGPDRRETQYF.

In this sample, this clonotype turned up many times. The genes are TRBV29-1 and TRBJ1-2; TRBD1 agrees at 7 bases. This CDR3 has 14 residues. Trimming cost V 4 bases and J 4 bases; bases outside gene matches: 9. Germline V lookup: CDR1 SQVTM, CDR2 ANQGSEA. CDR3 amino acids: CSVGPTGDAYGYTF. The CDR3 DNA reads as TGCAGCGTTGGACCTACAGGGGACGCCTATGGCTACACCTTC.